A single sample is the source of the 27 T cell receptor beta chains below, sequenced in a study of blood T cell repertoires in COVID-19. Method: immunoSEQ multiplex PCR; TCRdb's copy keeps in-frame clones and lacks some. The sample holds roughly 250,000 clones, approximately 86% seen once. The sequencing sample was made of PBMCs or T cells enriched from blood (not recorded which). Source of these receptors: a woman aged 25 to 39 with acute COVID-19.

This clone was recorded once. The rearrangement uses TRBV7-2 and TRBJ2-2; 10 bases agree with TRBD1. CDR3 size: 15 residues. CDR1 and CDR2 from the germline V gene are SGHTA and FQGNSA. Trimming removed 4 bases from V and 5 bases from J; junction bases left unmatched: 4. CDR3 loop: CASSWGDRGTGELFF. The CDR3 DNA reads TGTGCCAGCAGCTGGGGGGACAGGGGAACCGGGGAGCTGTTTTTT.

The CDR3 loop is CASSLGGSPYGYTF. The CDR3 nucleotides are TGTGCCAGCAGTTTAGGGGGCAGCCCCTATGGCTACACCTTC. V gene TRBV27 combines with J gene TRBJ1-2; D may be TRBD1 (6 bases). The CDR3 has 14 residues. The germline V gene encodes CDR1 MNHEY and CDR2 SMNVEV (reference sequence). V was pared by 2 bases and J by 4 bases, with 11 bases between.

The rearrangement joins TRBV9 to TRBJ2-7; 10 positions match TRBD1. V dropped 0 bases and J dropped 4; count of bases not matched to a gene: 7. The CDR3 runs to 16 residues. Looked up from germline, CDR1 is SGDLS and CDR2 is YYNGEE. CDR3 sequence (DNA): TGTGCCAGCAGCGTAGACCGGGACAGGGGTAGGTACGAGCAGTACTTC. Translated, it gives CASSVDRDRGRYEQYF.

The V call is TRBV5-1, the J call TRBJ1-2; D gene ambiguous. V lost 4 bases to trimming and J lost 8 bases, with 15 bases between them. Germline CDR1 is SGHRS and CDR2 is YFSETQ. The CDR3 covers 13 residues. The DNA of the CDR3 is TGCGCCAGCAGCGCGGGGAGGCAGGAAGGCTACACCTTC. The encoded protein is CASSAGRQEGYTF.

The chain combines TRBV19 with TRBJ1-1; D is perhaps TRBD1 (6 bases). The CDR3 totals 14 residues. The germline CDR1 and CDR2 sequences are LNHDA and SQIVND (reference sequence). V lost 5 bases and J lost 2, with 12 bases in between. The CDR3 is CASSFGTPNTEAFF. The CDR3, as DNA: TGTGCCAGTAGTTTCGGGACACCCAACACTGAAGCTTTCTTT. Full variable domain (rest looked up from reference TRBV19 and TRBJ1-1): DGGITQSPKYLFRKEGQNVTLSCEQNLNHDAMYWYRQDPGQGLRLIYYSQIVNDFQKGDIAEGYSVSREKKESFPLTVTSAQKNPTAFYLCASSFGTPNTEAFFGQGTRLTVV.

V gene TRBV28 combines with J gene TRBJ1-6; 10 bases match TRBD1. Trimming at V came to 3 bases and at J to 7 bases, leaving 3 bases not matched to a gene. Germline V gene lookup returns CDR1 MDHEN and CDR2 SYDVKM. CDR3 size: 15 residues. This chain's CDR3 is CASSLTGGLNSPLHF. CDR3 sequence (DNA): TGTGCCAGCAGTTTGACAGGGGGCCTGAATTCACCCCTCCACTTT.

This sequence joins TRBV5-1 and TRBJ2-2, with a tentative D call TRBD1 (6 bases). With 3 bases removed from V and 3 bases from J, the gap between germline ends came to 9 bases. The CDR3 is made up of 14 amino acids. The V gene's germline CDR1 is SGHRS and CDR2 YFSETQ. CDR3 residues: CASSSTGYTGELFF. CDR3 nucleotide sequence: TGCGCCAGCAGCTCCACAGGGTACACCGGGGAGCTGTTTTTT. Filled out from reference TRBV5-1 and TRBJ2-2, the complete variable domain reads KAGVTQTPRYLIKTRGQQVTLSCSPISGHRSVSWYQQTPGQGLQFLFEYFSETQRNKGNFPGRFSGRQFSNSRSEMNVSTLELGDSALYLCASSSTGYTGELFFGEGSRLTVL.

The rearrangement links TRBV12-3 or TRBV12-4 to TRBJ2-7; D unresolved. The V gene lost 1 base and the J gene lost 4 bases, with 8 bases spanning the gap. This CDR3 has 13 amino acids. The CDR3 loop reads CASSLGTRYEQYF. CDR3 coding DNA: TGTGCCAGCAGTTTAGGTACTCGGTACGAGCAGTACTTC.

Remarks on this clone: Other DNA sequences in the same sample also yield this CDR3. The chain employs TRBV3-1 (or the pseudogene TRBV3-2) and TRBJ1-5; no reliable D call. V shed 1 base and J shed 0 bases, with 7 bases lying between them. Germline V lookup: CDR1 LGHDT, CDR2 YNNKEL (reference sequence). This CDR3 has 15 amino acids. CDR3 nucleotides: TGTGCCAGCAGCCAAGGTACAGATAGCAATCAGCCCCAGCATTTT. Translated: CASSQGTDSNQPQHF.

The V and J genes are TRBV2 and TRBJ1-3, with D tentatively TRBD1 (5 bases). V lost 4 bases and J lost 0, with 19 bases in between. The CDR3 spans 18 residues. Germline V lookup: CDR1 SNHLY, CDR2 FYNNEI. CDR3 in amino acids: CASSVASIGVLSGNTIYF. The CDR3, as DNA: TGTGCCAGCAGTGTGGCCTCAATAGGGGTTCTCTCTGGAAACACCATATATTTT.

This chain connects TRBV5-4 to TRBJ2-1; D is unclear. Trimming shortened V by 4 bases and J by 8 bases, and 13 bases separated the two germline ends. CDR1 and CDR2 (germline): SGHNT, YYREEE (reference sequence). The CDR3 runs 13 residues. The DNA for the CDR3 is TGTGCCAGCAGCCGCGACATTATCTATGAGCAGTTCTTC. This gives the protein CASSRDIIYEQFF.

The V call is TRBV29-1, the J call TRBJ2-3, with TRBD2 matching over 10 bases. V gave up 4 bases and J gave up 0 bases; unmatched junction bases: 1. This CDR3 comprises 14 residues. The germline CDR1 and CDR2 sequences are SQVTM and ANQGSEA. Here the CDR3 DNA reads TGCAGCGTTGCTAGCGGGAGCAGCACAGATACGCAGTATTTT. Amino acids: CSVASGSSTDTQYF.

Comment on this clone: An end of the junction differs from the germline gene, which may be a read error. This chain joins TRBV3-1 (or the pseudogene TRBV3-2) and TRBJ2-3; 7 bases line up with TRBD1. The germline V gene encodes CDR1 LGHDT and CDR2 YNNKEL (reference sequence). The length of the CDR3 is 13 residues. CDR3 region: CASTQQGTDTQYF. DNA for the CDR3: TGTGCCAGCACCCAACAGGGGACAGATACGCAGTATTTT.

The chain links TRBV7-9 to TRBJ2-1, with D possibly being TRBD1 (5 bases). Trimming left V 2 bases short and J 6 bases short, with 8 bases between. The CDR3 loop spans 13 amino acids. Germline CDR1 reads SEHNR; CDR2 reads FQNEAQ (reference sequence). CDR3 region: CASSLNRGNEQFF. CDR3 coding DNA: TGTGCCAGCAGCTTAAATAGGGGCAATGAGCAGTTCTTC.

The chain links TRBV2 to TRBJ2-5; D perhaps matches TRBD2 (6 bases). V lost 5 bases to trimming and J lost 3 bases, with 13 bases between them. Germline-derived CDR1 and CDR2 are SNHLY and FYNNEI. The CDR3 runs to 14 residues. The CDR3 DNA reads as TGTGCCAGCAGTTCTAGGGACTCGAAAGAGACCCAGTACTTC. Translation: CASSSRDSKETQYF.

V is TRBV7-9 and J is TRBJ1-2; D is undetermined. From germline, CDR1 is SEHNR and CDR2 FQNEAQ (reference sequence). The CDR3 contains 13 residues. Trimming removed 5 bases from V and 7 bases from J, with 14 bases in between. CDR3 protein: CASSPTERFGYTF. The CDR3 nucleotides read TGTGCCAGCAGCCCAACAGAACGCTTTGGCTACACCTTC. The variable domain in full, completed from reference TRBV7-9 and TRBJ1-2, reads DTGVSQNPRHKITKRGQNVTFRCDPISEHNRLYWYRQTLGQGPEFLTYFQNEAQLEKSRLLSDRFSAERPKGSFSTLEIQRTEQGDSAMYLCASSPTERFGYTFGSGTRLTVV.

The chain joins TRBV11-2 to TRBJ2-7, with D tentatively TRBD1 (5 bases). Germline loops: CDR1 SGHAT, CDR2 FQNNGV. Trimming took off 1 base at V and 4 bases at J, with 14 bases between the two ends. The CDR3 length is 15 residues. CDR3 residues: CASSLGVQQGYEQYF. DNA for the CDR3: TGTGCCAGCAGCTTAGGTGTCCAGCAGGGTTACGAGCAGTACTTC.

The chain couples TRBV25-1 to TRBJ1-2; D uncertain. From germline, CDR1 is MGHDK and CDR2 SYGVNS. V dropped 2 bases and J dropped 7 bases, with 11 bases sitting between them. This CDR3 contains 13 residues. This chain's CDR3 is CASSEMGRFGYTF. Here the CDR3 DNA reads TGTGCCAGCAGTGAAATGGGGAGGTTTGGCTACACCTTC.

The gene calls are TRBV28 and TRBJ1-4, with D maybe TRBD1 (5 bases). The CDR3 is made up of 16 amino acids. V lost 5 bases to trimming and J lost 0 bases, with 13 bases between them. Looked up from germline, CDR1 is MDHEN and CDR2 is SYDVKM. In nucleotides, the CDR3 is TGTGCCAGCAGTAAAACAGGAGTTGCAACTAATGAAAAACTGTTTTTT. This translates into CASSKTGVATNEKLFF. The whole variable domain, remainder taken from reference TRBV28 and TRBJ1-4, is DVKVTQSSRYLVKRTGEKVFLECVQDMDHENMFWYRQDPGLGLRLIYFSYDVKMKEKGDIPEGYSVSREKKERFSLILESASTNQTSMYLCASSKTGVATNEKLFFGSGTQLSVL.

The chain carries TRBV5-3 and TRBJ2-7; perhaps TRBD2 as D (6 bases). TRBV5-3 is an ORF, with its function uncertain. The CDR3 is 17 residues long. V lost 1 base and J 3 bases, leaving 20 bases between the germline ends. The CDR3 region has the DNA TGTGCCAGAAGCTTGAAATTCAAACGGGACTGGTGCTACGAGCAGTACTTC. Translated: CARSLKFKRDWCYEQYF.

The rearrangement links TRBV6-5 to TRBJ2-5; D is uncertain. The CDR3 totals 11 residues. V was clipped by 9 bases and J by 0 bases, with 5 bases between them. The germline V gene has CDR1 MNHEY and CDR2 SVGAGI. DNA for the CDR3: TGTGCCAGTGCGTACCAAGAGACCCAGTACTTC. This gives the protein CASAYQETQYF.

The J gene is TRBJ2-7, the V gene TRBV7-9, with D perhaps matching TRBD2 (6 bases). CDR3 size: 14 residues. Germline V gives CDR1 SEHNR, CDR2 FQNEAQ (reference sequence). Trimming took 8 bases from V and 7 from J, leaving 21 bases between them. In DNA form, the CDR3 reads TGTGCCAGCGCGCAGGTGTCGTCGACTAGTGAGCAGTACTTC. Its translation: CASAQVSSTSEQYF.

The chain has TRBV28 and TRBJ1-2; D possibly corresponds to TRBD1 (6 bases). Trimming cost V 5 bases and J 3 bases, with 16 bases left between them. CDR1 and CDR2 from the germline V gene are MDHEN and SYDVKM. The CDR3 is 15 residues long. This CDR3 is CASSPSWGRDYGYTF. In DNA, the CDR3 is TGTGCCAGCAGTCCCTCGTGGGGGCGCGACTATGGCTACACCTTC.

The chain recombines TRBV7-3 with TRBJ1-1, with TRBD1 identical over 8 bases. Germline V gene lookup returns CDR1 SGHTA and CDR2 FQGTGA. The CDR3 spans 16 residues. V was pared by 5 bases and J by 1 base, with 9 bases of the junction left unmatched. CDR3 amino acids: CASSPMTGATNTEAFF. In DNA, the CDR3 is TGTGCCAGCAGCCCGATGACAGGGGCTACGAACACTGAAGCTTTCTTT. The full variable domain, completed using reference TRBV7-3 and TRBJ1-1, is GAGVSQTPSNKVTEKGKYVELRCDPISGHTALYWYRQSLGQGPEFLIYFQGTGAADDSGLPNDRFFAVRPEGSVSTLKIQRTERGDSAVYLCASSPMTGATNTEAFFGQGTRLTVV.

The chain couples TRBV6-2 or TRBV6-3 to TRBJ2-7; possibly TRBD2 for D (6 bases). CDR1 is MNHEY and CDR2 is SVGEGT in the germline V gene. This CDR3 is 14 amino acids long. The V gene lost 4 bases and the J gene lost 7 bases, with 17 bases spanning the gap. The CDR3, as DNA: TGTGCCAGCAGTTTTTACGGAGGGGTGGAGGAGCAGTACTTC. It translates to CASSFYGGVEEQYF.

The chain joins TRBV28 to TRBJ2-7, with D perhaps matching TRBD2 (5 bases). Trimming pared 7 bases from V and 3 bases from J, leaving 16 bases between. Germline loops: CDR1 MDHEN, CDR2 SYDVKM. The CDR3 has 14 residues. CDR3 region: CASTAHGLYYEQYF. Here the CDR3 DNA reads TGTGCCAGCACAGCCCATGGACTTTACTACGAGCAGTACTTC.

This chain uses TRBV30 with TRBJ1-5, with D perhaps matching TRBD1 (5 bases). V gave up 2 bases and J gave up 4 bases, with 12 bases separating them. Germline CDR1 reads GTSNPN; CDR2 reads SVGIG (reference sequence). The CDR3 has 14 amino acids. The chain's CDR3 is CAWSLTANNQPQHF. In DNA, the CDR3 is TGTGCCTGGAGTTTGACAGCTAATAATCAGCCCCAGCATTTT.